A single sample is the source of the 7 T cell receptor beta chains below, sequenced in a study of T cells in Graves' hyperthyroidism and ophthalmopathy. RNA transcripts provided the source from which TCR beta CDR3 regions were amplified. In the first-round RT-PCR of the TCR CDR3, the HTBI primer set was used. TCRdb recomputed calls from the multiplex PCR reads with MiXCR, one row per CDR3 protein. The sample records hundreds of thousands of distinct CDR3 sequences, less than 30% being singletons. Material for sequencing was blood. Receptor source: a man between 40 and 49 years old with Graves' hyperthyroidism that later progressed to Graves' ophthalmopathy.

The chain couples TRBV18 to TRBJ1-1; no definite D call. With 6 bases removed from V and 2 bases from J, the gap between germline ends came to 16 bases. Looked up from germline, CDR1 is KGHSH and CDR2 is LQKENI. This CDR3 is 15 amino acids long. The chain's CDR3 is CASSLSTWVNTEAFF. CDR3 coding DNA: TGTGCCAGCTCCCTAAGTACGTGGGTTAACACTGAAGCTTTCTTT.

This clonotype was detected ten times or more. The J gene is TRBJ1-6, the V gene TRBV6-1; the match to TRBD1 covers 7 bases. J lost 10 bases, V lost 0 bases, and 6 bases had no gene match. Looked up from germline, CDR1 is MNHNS and CDR2 is SASEGT. The CDR3 has 15 amino acids. CDR3 region: CASSEARDSGSPLHF. CDR3 nucleotides: TGTGCCAGCAGTGAAGCCCGGGACAGTGGATCACCCCTCCACTTT.

There are many counts of this clonotype. V is TRBV14 and J is TRBJ2-7; tentatively, D is TRBD1 or TRBD2 (5 bases each). CDR1 is SGHDN, CDR2 FVKESK, per germline. The CDR3 contains 14 residues. V was pared by 4 bases and J by 0 bases, with 10 bases between. The CDR3 loop is CASSRDVSSYEQYF. The CDR3, as DNA: TGTGCCAGCAGCCGGGACGTGAGCTCCTACGAGCAGTACTTC.

This clonotype was recorded many times. The chain is built from TRBV10-3 and TRBJ1-1; TRBD1 agrees at 7 bases. Trimming took 5 bases from V and 0 from J; bases not matched to a gene: 6. Germline CDR1 and CDR2: ENHRY and SYGVKD. The CDR3 has 15 residues. The CDR3 sequence is CAISTGTALNTEAFF. CDR3 sequence (DNA): TGTGCCATCAGTACCGGGACAGCCTTGAACACTGAAGCTTTCTTT.

In its sample, this clonotype was seen many times. This sequence joins TRBV6-1 and TRBJ2-7; D is undetermined. Germline CDR1 reads MNHNS; CDR2 reads SASEGT. CDR3 size: 15 residues. V lost 3 bases to trimming and J lost 3 bases, with 15 bases between them. The CDR3 here is CASSEFSEAGYEQYF. The CDR3 nucleotides are TGTGCCAGCAGTGAGTTTAGTGAGGCCGGCTACGAGCAGTACTTC.

The V and J genes are TRBV6-1 and TRBJ2-5, with 8 bases aligning to TRBD1. This CDR3 has 15 residues. The V gene end was trimmed by 6 bases and the J gene end by 2 bases; junction bases not matched to a gene: 8. CDR1 and CDR2 (germline): MNHNS, SASEGT. The CDR3 DNA sequence: TGTGCCAGCAGCCGGGGACAGGCCCTTCAAGAGACCCAGTACTTC. Translating it yields CASSRGQALQETQYF.

This clonotype was seen many times. The rearrangement links TRBV12-3 or TRBV12-4 to TRBJ1-5; unclear D gene. The CDR3 contains 12 residues. The ends were cut back, 6 bases at V and 5 bases at J, with 8 bases in the middle. CDR3 protein: CASSNSDQPQHF. The DNA for the CDR3 is TGTGCCAGCAGCAACTCGGATCAGCCCCAGCATTTT.